This TCR beta chain was observed in a study of a mutant IDH1 vaccine in newly diagnosed glioma. Study information: Treated patients were around 60% male, about 40% female, mean age around 40 years. Pretreatment consisted of radiotherapy, temozolomide, or both, with most receiving both. Study outcomes and limitations: The authors found pseudoprogression apparently unrelated to changes in top peripheral T cell clonotypes.

The method was immunoSEQ multiplex PCR; TCRdb's version includes in-frame clones alone and lacks a portion of them. The data hold approximately 61,000 clones, with roughly 76% observed a single time. As concerns this clone: The antigen is unknown.

Time point defined: week 35, safety follow-up. Topical imiquimod was applied with each vaccine dose, which held 300 ug of mutant IDH1 20-mer peptide. Trimming left V 4 bases short and J 0 bases short, with 13 bases between. This CDR3 spans 15 amino acids. Germline V gives CDR1 LNHNV, CDR2 YYDKDF (reference sequence). The chain joins TRBV15 to TRBJ2-7; possibly TRBD1 for D (6 bases). The material sequenced was PBMCs, taken from a glioma patient whose treatment included an IDH1 peptide vaccine. The sequence was obtained from a man between 40 and 49 years old with glioma. The chain's CDR3 is CATSNRVSGSYEQYF. The DNA for the CDR3 is TGTGCCACCAGCAACAGGGTGAGTGGCTCCTACGAGCAGTACTTC.